These 28 T cell receptor beta chains share one sample of origin, sequenced in a study of cytomegalovirus exposure and HLA in healthy donors. The PCR had 60 Vbeta and 13 Jbeta primers. Sequenced by immunoSEQ multiplex PCR; TCRdb stores in-frame clones only, minus some. Of under 200,000 clones listed, less than 85% are singletons. Sequencing was carried out using PBMCs. The receptors originated from a man aged 35 to 55 in good health and CMV-seronegative.

This chain links TRBV6-6 with TRBJ2-7; 7 nucleotides align to TRBD1. This CDR3 has 14 amino acids. The J segment lost 0 bases and the V segment lost 6 bases, leaving 5 bases of the junction unmatched. Germline loops: CDR1 MNHNY, CDR2 SVGAGI (reference sequence). The CDR3 DNA sequence: TGTGCCAGCAGATCGGACAGGTTCTCCTACGAGCAGTACTTC. Encoded protein: CASRSDRFSYEQYF.

CDR3 sequence reads: CASSVDGGGLRGNRGYNEQFF. The CDR3 coding sequence is TGTGCCAGCAGCGTAGATGGTGGGGGACTCCGTGGGAATCGAGGGTACAATGAGCAGTTCTTC. The genes are TRBV9 and TRBJ2-1; TRBD2 might be the D (6 bases). Trimming pared 0 bases from V and 4 bases from J, leaving 29 bases between. Germline lookup yields CDR1 SGDLS and CDR2 YYNGEE. The CDR3 sequence is 21 residues long.

The chain uses TRBV5-1 and TRBJ1-2; no definite D call. Trimming took 7 bases from V and 0 from J, leaving 16 bases between them. CDR1 SGHRS and CDR2 YFSETQ come from the germline V gene. The CDR3 has 15 residues. In DNA, the CDR3 is TGCGCCAGCCAAACGGCGGCGGTCTCTAACTATGGCTACACCTTC. Protein product: CASQTAAVSNYGYTF. Drawing the rest from reference TRBV5-1 and TRBJ1-2, the complete variable domain is KAGVTQTPRYLIKTRGQQVTLSCSPISGHRSVSWYQQTPGQGLQFLFEYFSETQRNKGNFPGRFSGRQFSNSRSEMNVSTLELGDSALYLCASQTAAVSNYGYTFGSGTRLTVV.

This chain links TRBV5-4 with TRBJ2-7; D may be TRBD2 (5 bases). Germline CDR1 SGHNT, CDR2 YYREEE (reference sequence). The CDR3 totals 14 residues. V was shortened by 3 bases and J by 0 bases, with 10 bases between the two germline ends. The CDR3 nucleotides are TGTGCCAGCAGCTCTGGAAGCGGCTCCTACGAGCAGTACTTC. Protein: CASSSGSGSYEQYF.

The sample holds a few counts of this clone. At one of its ends the junction is not consistent with the germline gene, which may arise from a read error. V and J are TRBV6-1 and TRBJ1-1; the D is unclear. The CDR3 runs 15 residues. Germline assignment: CDR1 MNHNS and CDR2 SASEGT. The CDR3 DNA is TGTGCCAGCAGCGAAGCTCGGAGGGTGAACACTGAAGCTTTCTTT. Protein product: CASSEARRVNTEAFF.

DNA of the CDR3: TGTGCCAGCAAACCGGGCGGGGGAGACGCACACTACGAGCAGTACTTC. The encoded protein is CASKPGGGDAHYEQYF. The V call is TRBV27, the J call TRBJ2-7; 7 nucleotides agree with TRBD2. In germline, CDR1 is MNHEY, CDR2 SMNVEV (reference sequence). Trimming at V came to 7 bases and at J to 3 bases, leaving 15 bases not matched to a gene. The CDR3 is 16 amino acids.

This clone has just one count. This sequence joins TRBV5-1 and TRBJ2-1, with 7 positions matching TRBD1. There are 15 residues in the CDR3. Germline CDR1 is SGHRS and CDR2 is YFSETQ. Trimming at V came to 3 bases and at J to 2 bases, leaving 5 bases not matched to a gene. CDR3 region: CASSSGTDTYNEQFF. The CDR3 DNA sequence: TGCGCCAGCAGCTCTGGGACAGATACCTACAATGAGCAGTTCTTC.

This clone has just a few counts. V and J are TRBV2 and TRBJ1-5; D gene ambiguous. V was clipped by 7 bases and J by 0 bases, with 10 bases between them. Germline V CDR1 and CDR2: SNHLY, FYNNEI. CDR3 length: 14 amino acids. CDR3 residues: CASTDSHSNQPQHF. CDR3 DNA: TGTGCCAGCACCGACTCGCATAGCAATCAGCCCCAGCATTTT.

The chain links TRBV5-1 to TRBJ2-7; 7 bases fit TRBD1. The V segment lost 3 bases and the J segment 5 bases; nucleotides outside the gene matches: 5. The CDR3 is 13 residues long. CDR1 and CDR2 (germline): SGHRS, YFSETQ. The DNA for the CDR3 is TGCGCCAGCAGCTCACAGGGGTTCAACGAGCAGTACTTC. Protein: CASSSQGFNEQYF. The full variable domain, with the rest looked up from reference TRBV5-1 and TRBJ2-7, is KAGVTQTPRYLIKTRGQQVTLSCSPISGHRSVSWYQQTPGQGLQFLFEYFSETQRNKGNFPGRFSGRQFSNSRSEMNVSTLELGDSALYLCASSSQGFNEQYFGPGTRLTVT.

The J gene is TRBJ1-4, the V gene TRBV5-1; 7 nucleotides align to TRBD1. J lost 3 bases, V lost 3 bases, and 5 bases had no gene match. This CDR3 contains 15 residues. Germline-derived CDR1 and CDR2 are SGHRS and YFSETQ. As DNA, the CDR3 is TGCGCCAGCAGCTCCGAGGGGGCGGCTAATGAAAAACTGTTTTTT. This codes for CASSSEGAANEKLFF.

This chain joins TRBV12-5 and TRBJ2-7; D unclear. The CDR3 consists of 12 residues. Germline lookup yields CDR1 LGHNT and CDR2 FRNRAP. With 1 base removed from V and 2 bases from J, the gap between germline ends came to 3 bases. The DNA of the CDR3 is TGTGCTAGTGGTTTGGACACCTACGAGCAGTACTTC. Translating it yields CASGLDTYEQYF.

The genes are TRBV27 and TRBJ2-2, with 9 bases matching TRBD2. The CDR3 sequence is 15 residues long. Trimming removed 5 bases from V and 1 base from J; junction bases left unmatched: 2. Germline-derived CDR1 and CDR2 are MNHEY and SMNVEV (reference sequence). CDR3: CASSPRGGNTGELFF. The CDR3 DNA reads as TGTGCCAGCAGTCCGCGGGGGGGGAACACCGGGGAGCTGTTTTTT.

The CDR3 sequence is CASSSGLNYEQYF. The CDR3 DNA reads as TGCGCCAGCAGCTCGGGACTTAACTACGAGCAGTACTTC. The chain has TRBV5-1 and TRBJ2-7, with a weak D call TRBD2 (6 bases). Germline loops: CDR1 SGHRS, CDR2 YFSETQ. CDR3 length equals 13 residues. V lost 3 bases and J 3 bases, leaving 10 bases between the germline ends.

V usage is TRBV6-5 and J usage is TRBJ2-2; 11 positions match TRBD1. This CDR3 comprises 16 residues. From germline, CDR1 is MNHEY and CDR2 SVGAGI. V shed 3 bases, J shed 6 bases, and the junction held 6 bases outside the gene matches. In nucleotides, the CDR3 is TGTGCCAGCAGTTATATTCCGGGACAGGGGGCCGGGGAGCTGTTTTTT. Amino acid sequence: CASSYIPGQGAGELFF.

Comments on this clone: Other DNA sequences in the same sample also yield this CDR3. This rearrangement joins TRBV11-3 to TRBJ1-1; unclear D gene. There are 13 residues in the CDR3. Germline V CDR1 and CDR2: SGHNT, YENEEA. V was clipped by 1 base and J by 1 base, with 4 bases between them. For the CDR3, the DNA is TGTGCCAGCAGCTTAGGTCAGAACACTGAAGCTTTCTTT. It yields the protein CASSLGQNTEAFF. Variable domain in full (rest from reference TRBV11-3 and TRBJ1-1): EAGVVQSPRYKIIEKKQPVAFWCNPISGHNTLYWYLQNLGQGPELLIRYENEEAVDDSQLPKDRFSAERLKGVDSTLKIQPAELGDSAVYLCASSLGQNTEAFFGQGTRLTVV.

V is TRBV7-9 and J is TRBJ1-3, with a tentative D call TRBD1 (6 bases). From germline, CDR1 is SEHNR and CDR2 FQNEAQ (reference sequence). V lost 5 bases and J lost 4, with 15 bases in between. The CDR3 has 15 amino acids. The CDR3 protein is CASSRIQGYGNTIYF. The DNA for the CDR3 is TGTGCCAGCAGCCGAATACAGGGTTACGGAAACACCATATATTTT. Full variable domain (missing parts from reference TRBV7-9 and TRBJ1-3): DTGVSQNPRHKITKRGQNVTFRCDPISEHNRLYWYRQTLGQGPEFLTYFQNEAQLEKSRLLSDRFSAERPKGSFSTLEIQRTEQGDSAMYLCASSRIQGYGNTIYFGEGSWLTVV.

J is TRBJ2-3 and V is TRBV7-3; possibly TRBD2 for D (7 bases). Trimming pared 2 bases from V and 1 base from J, leaving 22 bases between. Germline CDR1 SGHTA, CDR2 FQGTGA. This CDR3 comprises 19 residues. In DNA form, the CDR3 reads TGTGCCAGCAGCTTAGGGATTTTTTTGGGGGGGCCGGGCACAGATACGCAGTATTTT. Translation: CASSLGIFLGGPGTDTQYF.

The CDR3 sequence: CASSQPQGPGNNEQFF. The CDR3 nucleotides read TGCGCCAGCAGCCAACCCCAAGGTCCAGGGAACAATGAGCAGTTCTTC. The rearrangement links TRBV4-1 to TRBJ2-1; tentative D call: TRBD1 (5 bases). V lost 2 bases and J lost 5, with 16 bases in between. The CDR3 contains 16 residues. Germline CDR1 MGHRA, CDR2 YSYEKL.

In the case of this clone: Other DNA sequences from this sample encode an identical CDR3 as well. The chain recombines TRBV15 with TRBJ1-1; a weak D match, TRBD1 (5 bases). This CDR3 is built from 15 residues. Deletions cut 0 bases from V and 0 bases from J, with 8 bases between. Germline lookup yields CDR1 LNHNV and CDR2 YYDKDF (reference sequence). This CDR3 is CATSRDRALNTEAFF. The CDR3 coding sequence is TGTGCCACCAGCAGAGACAGGGCCCTGAACACTGAAGCTTTCTTT.

The chain is built from TRBV18 and TRBJ2-5; 7 bases match TRBD2. The CDR3 extends over 13 amino acids. The junction had 1 base not matched to a gene; V was cut back by 2 bases and J by 4 bases. Germline CDR1 and CDR2: KGHSH and LQKENI. The CDR3 region is CASSPAGVETQYF. As DNA, the CDR3 is TGTGCCAGCTCACCAGCGGGGGTAGAGACCCAGTACTTC.

This sequence joins TRBV5-5 and TRBJ1-1, with TRBD1 matching over 9 bases. V was clipped by 0 bases and J by 0 bases; unmatched bases: 9. CDR1 is SGHKS and CDR2 is YYEKEE in the germline V gene (reference sequence). This CDR3 has 18 residues. CDR3 sequence: CASSLERDRARMNTEAFF. The CDR3 DNA sequence: TGTGCCAGCAGCTTGGAAAGGGACAGGGCCAGAATGAACACTGAAGCTTTCTTT.

The chain carries TRBV5-1 and TRBJ1-2; D is undetermined. There are 14 residues in the CDR3. The germline V gene has CDR1 SGHRS and CDR2 YFSETQ. V gave up 0 bases and J gave up 4 bases, with 10 bases separating them. This chain's CDR3 is CASSLDQAGYGYTF. The CDR3 nucleotides are TGCGCCAGCAGCTTGGACCAGGCAGGCTATGGCTACACCTTC.

This clone was detected a few times. V and J are TRBV7-2 and TRBJ2-7; D ambiguous. The germline V gene has CDR1 SGHTA and CDR2 FQGNSA. The CDR3 has 14 residues. V was shortened by 1 base and J by 5 bases, with 12 bases between the two germline ends. CDR3 in DNA: TGTGCCAGCAGCTTAGGGCTAGAAGGCGACGAGCAGTACTTC. Residues: CASSLGLEGDEQYF.

The chain combines TRBV6-6 with TRBJ2-2; D is unresolved. Germline V gene lookup returns CDR1 MNHNY and CDR2 SVGAGI (reference sequence). The length of the CDR3 is 15 residues. V lost 0 bases and J 4 bases, leaving 9 bases between the germline ends. CDR3 in amino acids: CASSYSHSPTGELFF. The CDR3 DNA follows: TGTGCCAGCAGTTACTCTCACAGCCCCACCGGGGAGCTGTTTTTT.

The chain uses TRBV4-1 and TRBJ2-7; the match to TRBD1 covers 12 bases. Looked up from germline, CDR1 is MGHRA and CDR2 is YSYEKL. The V segment lost 0 bases and the J segment 9 bases; nucleotides outside the gene matches: 9. The CDR3 runs 16 residues. The CDR3 DNA is TGCGCCAGCAGCCAAGATGTGGGACAGGGGGCCATAGGGCAGTACTTC. It is translated as CASSQDVGQGAIGQYF.

The V call is TRBV18, the J call TRBJ2-5; a weak D match, TRBD2 (7 bases). CDR3 length: 15 residues. Germline lookup yields CDR1 KGHSH and CDR2 LQKENI. V dropped 5 bases and J dropped 4 bases, with 17 bases sitting between them. In DNA, the CDR3 is TGTGCCAGCTCAAACGTTGCCGGGGGGCGAGAGACCCAGTACTTC. Translating gives CASSNVAGGRETQYF. Full variable domain (rest looked up from reference TRBV18 and TRBJ2-5): NAGVMQNPRHLVRRRGQEARLRCSPMKGHSHVYWYRQLPEEGLKFMVYLQKENIIDESGMPKERFSAEFPKEGPSILRIQQVVRGDSAAYFCASSNVAGGRETQYFGPGTRLLVL.

On this clone itself: Mismatch with germline at one junction end may stem from a read error. V gene TRBV7-9 combines with J gene TRBJ1-2, with D tentatively TRBD1 (6 bases). Germline V gives CDR1 SEHNR, CDR2 FQNEAQ (reference sequence). The CDR3 spans 17 residues. CDR3 coding DNA: TGTTCCAGCAGCTTAGCGAACCCCGCACAGGGTCGTTATGGCTACACCTTC. Protein product: CSSSLANPAQGRYGYTF.

The chain has TRBV7-2 and TRBJ1-5; TRBD1 aligns across 8 bases. There are 15 residues in the CDR3. The junction had 3 bases not matched to a gene; V was cut back by 4 bases and J by 1 base. Germline CDR1 and CDR2: SGHTA and FQGNSA. This chain's CDR3 is CASSSRTGSNQPQHF. The CDR3 nucleotides are TGTGCCAGCAGCTCGCGGACAGGGAGCAATCAGCCCCAGCATTTT.